These T cell receptor beta chains were read from a single sample in a study of blood T cell repertoires in COVID-19. Generated by immunoSEQ multiplex PCR, the TCRdb table keeps only in-frame clones and is missing some. The table has about 120,000 clones, 82% seen once; the top ten hold approximately 16%. Specimen: peripheral blood. The receptors derive from a woman aged 55 to 70 with acute or convalescent COVID-19. The CDR3 runs from the conserved cysteine through the conserved F or W. D genes are given only for firm matches. Size is omitted from some rows. Given values are once, few, many or a class for expanded clones.

V	J	D	size	CDR3	DNA
TRBV6-2/TRBV6-3	TRBJ2-7	NA	NA	CASSFGYEQYF	TGTGCCAGCAGTTTCGGTTACGAGCAGTACTTC
TRBV27	TRBJ1-1	NA	NA	CASSRFGTEAFF	TGTGCCAGCAGCAGGTTCGGCACTGAAGCTTTCTTT
TRBV11-2	TRBJ2-2	TRBD1	NA	CASSSDRARGELFF	TGTGCCAGCAGCTCAGACAGGGCGCGCGGGGAGCTGTTTTTT
TRBV28	TRBJ1-6	TRBD1	few	CASSLHGTVTSHYNSPLHF	TGTGCCAGCAGCCTCCATGGGACAGTGACTTCCCACTATAATTCACCCCTCCACTTT
TRBV11-3	TRBJ2-6	NA	NA	CASSSYSGANVLTF	TGTGCCAGCAGCTCTTATTCTGGGGCCAACGTCCTGACTTTC
TRBV7-2	TRBJ1-6	NA	NA	CASSSQGGNNSPLHF	TGTGCCAGCAGCTCTCAGGGAGGGAATAATTCACCCCTCCACTTT
TRBV19	TRBJ2-2	NA	NA	CASKGRVGTGELFF	TGTGCCAGTAAGGGCAGGGTGGGTACCGGGGAGCTGTTTTTT
TRBV18	TRBJ1-4	NA	few	CASSPSSGEAGNEKLFF	TGTGCCAGCTCACCCTCTTCAGGGGAAGCTGGGAATGAAAAACTGTTTTTT
TRBV5-6	TRBJ1-4	NA	NA	CASSAWGVSNEKLFF	TGTGCCAGCAGCGCGTGGGGAGTATCTAATGAAAAACTGTTTTTT
TRBV5-4	TRBJ2-1	TRBD2	once	CASSLKRLAGDNEQFF	TGTGCCAGCAGCTTGAAGAGACTAGCGGGGGACAATGAGCAGTTCTTC
TRBV9	TRBJ2-3	TRBD2	NA	CASSPRLAGGSTDTQYF	TGTGCCAGCAGCCCCCGACTAGCGGGGGGCAGCACAGATACGCAGTATTTT
TRBV6-5	TRBJ1-6	TRBD1	once	CASRQGSPLHF	TGTGCCAGTAGACAGGGATCACCCCTCCACTTT
TRBV18	TRBJ1-3	NA	once	CASSTRGQGDGSGNTIYF	TGTGCCAGCTCAACCCGAGGCCAAGGGGATGGTTCCGGAAACACCATATATTTT
TRBV29-1	TRBJ1-2	NA	NA	CSVEAQGVGYTF	TGCAGCGTTGAAGCCCAGGGCGTTGGCTACACCTTC
TRBV19	TRBJ2-4	NA	NA	CASSIGGGSRNKNIQYF	TGTGCCAGTAGTATAGGTGGAGGATCAAGGAACAAAAACATTCAGTACTTC
TRBV5-1	TRBJ1-5	TRBD1	NA	CASSVGLGGTGGDQPQHF	TGCGCCAGCAGCGTTGGTCTCGGAGGGACAGGGGGGGATCAGCCCCAGCATTTT
TRBV7-2	TRBJ2-3	TRBD2	NA	CASSPAGTTTDTQYF	TGTGCCAGCAGCCCCGCTGGGACTACCACAGATACGCAGTATTTT
TRBV4-1	TRBJ1-2	TRBD1	NA	CASSQVVVLPGGNYGYTF	TGCGCCAGCAGCCAAGTGGTGGTGTTGCCAGGGGGGAACTATGGCTACACCTTC
TRBV3-1/TRBV3-2	TRBJ1-6	NA	NA	CASSQEGGKNSPLHF	TGTGCCAGCAGCCAAGAAGGAGGGAAGAATTCACCCCTCCACTTT
TRBV7-6	TRBJ2-2	TRBD1	NA	CASSLGTGSNTGELFF	TGTGCCAGCAGCCTGGGGACAGGGAGTAACACCGGGGAGCTGTTTTTT
TRBV19	TRBJ1-5	NA	once	CASSISRYSNQPQHF	TGTGCCAGTAGTATATCTAGGTATAGCAATCAGCCCCAGCATTTT
TRBV19	TRBJ1-5	NA	NA	CASGQFSNQPQHF	TGTGCCAGTGGACAGTTCAGCAATCAGCCCCAGCATTTT
TRBV6-5	TRBJ1-2	NA	NA	CASQEGPEVYGYTF	TGTGCCAGCCAGGAGGGCCCTGAGGTCTATGGCTACACCTTC
TRBV27	TRBJ1-5	NA	NA	CASSLRRTGPQPQHF	TGTGCCAGCAGTTTACGCCGCACAGGGCCTCAGCCCCAGCATTTT
TRBV28	TRBJ2-6	NA	NA	CASSYLQGNPGANVLTF	TGTGCCAGCAGCTACCTCCAGGGGAATCCTGGGGCCAACGTCCTGACTTTC
TRBV19	TRBJ2-2	TRBD1	few	CASRDRVIVGAGELFF	TGTGCCAGTAGGGACAGGGTGATCGTCGGTGCCGGGGAGCTGTTTTTT
TRBV6-5	TRBJ1-2	NA	NA	CASSYSMADPRGYTF	TGTGCCAGCAGTTACTCGATGGCAGACCCTAGGGGCTACACCTTC
TRBV3-1/TRBV3-2	TRBJ2-5	NA	NA	CASSPRAWGRAQETQYF	TGTGCCAGCAGCCCCAGGGCGTGGGGGCGGGCACAAGAGACCCAGTACTTC
TRBV5-6	TRBJ2-7	TRBD2	NA	CASSSLAVAYEQYF	TGTGCCAGCAGCTCGCTAGCGGTGGCCTACGAGCAGTACTTC
TRBV30	TRBJ1-6	TRBD1	NA	CAWSETGTGNSPLHF	TGTGCCTGGAGCGAGACCGGGACAGGCAATTCACCCCTCCACTTT
TRBV30	TRBJ2-7	NA	NA	CAWSPGRTYEQYF	TGTGCCTGGAGCCCAGGGAGGACCTACGAGCAGTACTTC
TRBV7-9	TRBJ1-2	NA	NA	CASSNRDTDYGYTF	TGTGCCAGCAGCAACCGGGACACTGACTATGGCTACACCTTC
TRBV30	TRBJ1-5	NA	NA	CAWSVRGLGNQPQHF	TGTGCCTGGAGTGTACGGGGTTTGGGCAATCAGCCCCAGCATTTT
TRBV3-1/TRBV3-2	TRBJ2-5	TRBD2	NA	CASSQSRLAQLQETQYF	TGTGCCAGCAGCCAATCCCGACTAGCGCAACTCCAAGAGACCCAGTACTTC
TRBV30	TRBJ2-1	NA	NA	CAWRSLQGYNDQFF	TGTGCCTGGAGAAGTTTGCAGGGCTACAATGATCAGTTCTTC
TRBV2	TRBJ2-5	TRBD1	NA	CASTDRGETQYF	TGTGCCAGCACGGACAGGGGAGAGACCCAGTACTTC
TRBV18	TRBJ2-3	NA	NA	CASSPTTRRRAETQYF	TGTGCCAGCTCACCGACTACTCGACGGCGGGCTGAGACGCAGTATTTT
TRBV4-3	TRBJ1-1	NA	NA	CASSQDWVGGWTEAFF	TGCGCCAGCAGCCAAGATTGGGTGGGGGGGTGGACTGAAGCTTTCTTT
TRBV7-2	TRBJ1-2	TRBD1	NA	CASSATGGAYGYTF	TGTGCCAGCAGCGCCACAGGGGGCGCCTATGGCTACACCTTC
TRBV5-6	TRBJ1-1	NA	NA	CASSGFLAVNTEAFF	TGTGCCAGCAGCGGTTTTTTGGCGGTGAACACTGAAGCTTTCTTT
TRBV28	TRBJ1-5	NA	NA	CASSLLQGLNQPQHF	TGTGCCAGCAGTTTACTCCAGGGGCTCAATCAGCCCCAGCATTTT
TRBV7-8	TRBJ1-1	NA	NA	CASSLGLGEAFF	TGTGCCAGCAGCCTTGGGCTGGGCGAAGCTTTCTTT
TRBV2	TRBJ2-7	NA	NA	CASSEAGGSSEQYF	TGTGCCAGCAGTGAAGCAGGCGGCTCCAGCGAGCAGTACTTC
TRBV19	TRBJ1-4	TRBD1	NA	CASSTVGQGDEKLFF	TGTGCCAGTAGTACCGTGGGGCAGGGGGATGAAAAACTGTTTTTT
TRBV30	TRBJ1-6	TRBD1	NA	CAWTGTGAFRPLHF	TGTGCCTGGACTGGGACAGGGGCCTTCCGGCCCCTCCACTTT
TRBV3-1/TRBV3-2	TRBJ2-7	NA	NA	CASSLLSEQYF	TGTGCCAGCAGCCTCCTGTCCGAGCAGTACTTC
TRBV12-3/TRBV12-4	TRBJ1-5	NA	NA	CASSFSGNQPQHF	TGTGCCAGCAGTTTTTCAGGGAATCAGCCCCAGCATTTT
TRBV4-2	TRBJ2-1	NA	few	CASSQLAGRGYNEQFF	TGTGCCAGCAGCCAATTGGCAGGGCGAGGCTACAATGAGCAGTTCTTC
TRBV25-1	TRBJ1-4	NA	NA	CASSVLGGEKLFF	TGTGCCAGCAGTGTCCTCGGAGGGGAAAAACTGTTTTTT
TRBV7-9	TRBJ1-1	TRBD1	NA	CASSLRQGIGEAFF	TGTGCCAGCAGCTTGAGACAGGGGATCGGTGAAGCTTTCTTT
TRBV15	TRBJ1-1	NA	NA	CATSRAHTTEAFF	TGTGCCACCAGCAGAGCACATACCACTGAAGCTTTCTTT
TRBV9	TRBJ2-2	NA	once	CASSVGRDTGELFF	TGTGCCAGCAGCGTAGGGAGGGACACCGGGGAGCTGTTTTTT